This passage covers 31 T cell receptor beta chains from one sample sequenced in a study of CD8+ T cells in alopecia areata. Extraction and reverse transcription of RNA yielded cDNA as the sequencing template. Sequencing was performed with immunoSEQ multiplex PCR; in TCRdb, only in-frame clones are kept and a portion is missing. This table has about 150,000 clones, around 60% appearing once. Sequences were derived from CD4+ T cells sorted from blood, sampled at week 0. The receptor set was obtained from a human donor with alopecia areata.

The V gene is TRBV29-1, the J gene TRBJ2-3; possibly TRBD2 for D (5 bases). The germline CDR1 and CDR2 sequences are SQVTM and ANQGSEA. V gave up 8 bases and J gave up 2 bases, with 11 bases separating them. This CDR3 spans 12 amino acids. The CDR3 DNA is TGCAGCCTCCGGGGAAACACAGATACGCAGTATTTT. Encoded protein: CSLRGNTDTQYF.

In its sample, this clone was seen a few times. This rearrangement joins TRBV7-8 to TRBJ2-1; TRBD2 aligns across 10 bases. Losses at the gene ends were 7 bases for V and 11 bases for J; bases not matched to a gene: 20. Germline V gene lookup returns CDR1 SGHVS and CDR2 FQNEAQ. The CDR3 has 17 amino acids. CDR3 amino acids: CASKPEPTLAGAMKQFF. CDR3 in DNA: TGTGCCAGCAAGCCCGAACCCACCCTAGCGGGAGCTATGAAGCAGTTCTTC.

The chain has TRBV5-6 and TRBJ2-5, with D perhaps being TRBD1 or TRBD2 (5 bases each). Germline loops: CDR1 SGHDT, CDR2 YYEEEE. The CDR3 contains 14 residues. The ends were cut back, 0 bases at V and 7 bases at J, with 13 bases in the middle. CDR3 sequence: CASSLDPGRPTQYF. In DNA, the CDR3 is TGTGCCAGCAGCTTGGACCCGGGGCGGCCGACCCAGTACTTC.

This chain joins TRBV2 and TRBJ1-1, with 11 nucleotides matching TRBD1. Germline trimming cut 5 bases from V and 9 bases from J; bases unmatched to any gene: 2. The germline V gene has CDR1 SNHLY and CDR2 FYNNEI. CDR3 length equals 12 residues. Here the CDR3 DNA reads TGTGCCAGCAGTTTGGACAGGGGGCAAGCTTTCTTT. This gives the protein CASSLDRGQAFF.

V usage is TRBV5-1 and J usage is TRBJ2-4; unclear D gene. V gave up 0 bases and J gave up 9 bases, with 16 bases separating them. CDR1 is SGHRS and CDR2 is YFSETQ in the germline V gene. The CDR3 runs 15 residues. The CDR3: CASSLGDGSGSIQYF. In DNA form, the CDR3 reads TGCGCCAGCAGCTTGGGAGACGGATCCGGCAGCATTCAGTACTTC.

V gene TRBV5-4 combines with J gene TRBJ2-5; D might be TRBD2 (5 bases). This CDR3 is built from 15 residues. The germline V and J ends were trimmed by 3 bases and 0 bases, with 12 bases remaining between them. Germline CDR1 SGHNT, CDR2 YYREEE (reference sequence). The chain's CDR3 is CASSSRRGNQETQYF. CDR3 nucleotide sequence: TGTGCCAGCAGCTCCCGCCGGGGTAACCAAGAGACCCAGTACTTC.

This clone was detected ten times or more. The chain combines TRBV10-3 with TRBJ1-4, with a weak D call TRBD1 (5 bases). CDR1 and CDR2 from the germline V gene are ENHRY and SYGVKD. This CDR3 spans 14 amino acids. Trimming took 6 bases from V and 0 from J, leaving 8 bases between them. CDR3 nucleotides: TGTGCCATCAGCGACAGTGCAACTAATGAAAAACTGTTTTTT. It is translated as CAISDSATNEKLFF.

The CDR3 DNA reads TGTGCCAGCAGCCCCCCCGGCTCTGGGGCCAACGTCCTGACTTTC. This translates into CASSPPGSGANVLTF. The chain combines TRBV7-9 with TRBJ2-6; D ambiguous. This CDR3 region has 15 residues. Trimming left V 5 bases short and J 0 bases short, with 8 bases between. CDR1 is SEHNR, CDR2 FQNEAQ, per germline (reference sequence).

The chain links TRBV30 to TRBJ2-1, with a weak D call TRBD2 (8 bases). CDR3 size: 15 residues. V lost 1 base and J lost 7, with 17 bases in between. In germline, CDR1 is GTSNPN, CDR2 SVGIG (reference sequence). CDR3 residues: CAWSAGLARGNEQFF. DNA for the CDR3: TGTGCCTGGAGTGCAGGACTAGCCAGGGGGAATGAGCAGTTCTTC. Full variable domain (missing parts from reference TRBV30 and TRBJ2-1): SQTIHQWPATLVQPVGSPLSLECTVEGTSNPNLYWYRQAAGRGLQLLFYSVGIGQISSEVPQNLSASRPQDRQFILSSKKLLLSDSGFYLCAWSAGLARGNEQFFGPGTRLTVL.

This clone was observed a handful of times. This rearrangement joins TRBV4-2 to TRBJ2-6; D is possibly TRBD2 (6 bases). Trimming left V 3 bases short and J 0 bases short, with 18 bases between. This CDR3 spans 19 amino acids. CDR1 and CDR2 from the germline V gene are LGHNA and YNFKEQ. CDR3 protein: CASSHLAMGPDSGANVLTF. CDR3 bases: TGTGCCAGCAGCCACCTAGCGATGGGGCCTGACTCTGGGGCCAACGTCCTGACTTTC.

The chain has TRBV7-2 and TRBJ1-2, with D perhaps TRBD1 (6 bases). This CDR3 is 14 amino acids long. V was clipped by 1 base and J by 6 bases, with 12 bases between them. Germline V CDR1 and CDR2: SGHTA, FQGNSA. In DNA, the CDR3 is TGTGCCAGCAGCTTAGGTGCAGGGGAGGATGGCTACACCTTC. It encodes CASSLGAGEDGYTF.

The rearrangement links TRBV30 to TRBJ1-1, with TRBD1 matching over 9 bases. Germline CDR1 is GTSNPN and CDR2 is SVGIG (reference sequence). Trimming cost V 1 base and J 4 bases; bases outside gene matches: 4. The CDR3 is 14 residues long. DNA of the CDR3: TGTGCCTGGAGTGCCGGGACAGGGATCACTGAAGCTTTCTTT. Translating it yields CAWSAGTGITEAFF.

This clone was counted between two and nine times. The chain employs TRBV29-1 and TRBJ1-1, with a tentative D call TRBD1 (6 bases). V was trimmed by 3 bases and J by 4 bases, leaving 9 bases between them. The CDR3 totals 12 residues. Germline CDR1 reads SQVTM; CDR2 reads ANQGSEA. As DNA, the CDR3 is TGCAGCGTTGATGGGGGCATCACTGAAGCTTTCTTT. As protein: CSVDGGITEAFF. The whole variable domain, filled in from reference TRBV29-1 and TRBJ1-1, reads SAVISQKPSRDICQRGTSLTIQCQVDSQVTMMFWYRQQPGQSLTLIATANQGSEATYESGFVIDKFPISRPNLTFSTLTVSNMSPEDSSIYLCSVDGGITEAFFGQGTRLTVV.

The chain links TRBV7-8 to TRBJ2-2; D is unclear. With 6 bases removed from V and 0 bases from J, the gap between germline ends came to 5 bases. Germline CDR1 reads SGHVS; CDR2 reads FQNEAQ. The CDR3 is made up of 13 amino acids. CDR3 nucleotides: TGTGCCAGCAGTCTTACGAACACCGGGGAGCTGTTTTTT. Protein sequence: CASSLTNTGELFF.

The genes are TRBV5-1 and TRBJ2-7; 11 bases line up with TRBD2. The CDR3 is 17 residues long. Germline loops: CDR1 SGHRS, CDR2 YFSETQ. V lost 4 bases to trimming and J lost 0 bases; unmatched junction nucleotides: 9. The CDR3 protein is CASSVNPTSGGSYEQYF. Written as DNA, the CDR3 is TGCGCCAGCAGCGTGAATCCAACTAGCGGGGGCTCCTACGAGCAGTACTTC.

This sequence joins TRBV30 and TRBJ2-1, with D tentatively TRBD1 (5 bases). Germline loops: CDR1 GTSNPN, CDR2 SVGIG (reference sequence). The CDR3 spans 12 residues. V was pared by 2 bases and J by 12 bases, with 14 bases between. CDR3 DNA sequence: TGTGCCTGGAGTCCCTCCAGGGATGGGCAGTTCTTC. This translates into CAWSPSRDGQFF.

This clone appeared a few times. The junction shows a germline mismatch at one end, possibly a read error. The genes are TRBV29-1 and TRBJ2-3, with D hard to call. The CDR3 sequence is 13 residues long. Germline CDR1 SQVTM, CDR2 ANQGSEA. The CDR3 DNA reads as TGCAGCGCTGAACGGCAGAACACAGATACGCAGTATTTT. Protein: CSAERQNTDTQYF.

The rearrangement joins TRBV18 to TRBJ2-3; D unresolved. The CDR3 sequence is 12 residues long. Germline CDR1 is KGHSH and CDR2 is LQKENI. Deletions cut 3 bases from V and 2 bases from J, with 3 bases between. The CDR3 DNA is TGTGCCAGCTCACCCTTCACAGATACGCAGTATTTT. Translating gives CASSPFTDTQYF.

This chain joins TRBV29-1 and TRBJ1-1, with TRBD1 identical over 9 bases. J was trimmed by 1 base and V by 7 bases; bases with no gene match: 1. The CDR3 spans 12 residues. From germline, CDR1 is SQVTM and CDR2 ANQGSEA. In DNA form, the CDR3 reads TGCAGCGGGGGACAGGGGAACACTGAAGCTTTCTTT. Encoded protein: CSGGQGNTEAFF.

The J gene is TRBJ1-2, the V gene TRBV29-1; weak D call: TRBD1 (6 bases). CDR1 is SQVTM, CDR2 ANQGSEA, per germline. This CDR3 is 15 amino acids long. Trimming stripped 0 bases from V and 8 bases from J, with 19 bases between. The chain's CDR3 is CSVEDRGQARWGYTF. The CDR3 DNA reads as TGCAGCGTTGAAGATCGGGGGCAGGCCCGCTGGGGCTACACCTTC.

The V gene is TRBV11-2, the J gene TRBJ2-7, with 7 bases matching TRBD1. V was clipped by 7 bases and J by 6 bases; unmatched bases: 12. The CDR3 has 14 residues. The germline gives CDR1 SGHAT, CDR2 FQNNGV. The CDR3 reads CASTLGTVQSEQYF. The CDR3 DNA reads TGTGCCAGCACCCTGGGGACAGTTCAATCCGAGCAGTACTTC.

This clone was counted a few times. The chain combines TRBV27 with TRBJ2-3; 12 nucleotides align to TRBD2. V was clipped by 5 bases and J by 6 bases; unmatched bases: 3. The CDR3 has 14 amino acids. Germline assignment: CDR1 MNHEY and CDR2 SMNVEV (reference sequence). The CDR3 bases are TGTGCCAGCAGTGCGACTAGCGGGGGTGATACGCAGTATTTT. It translates to CASSATSGGDTQYF.

This clone was seen only once. The J gene is TRBJ1-2, the V gene TRBV18, with 9 bases identical to TRBD1. J lost 7 bases, V lost 8 bases, and 26 bases had no gene match. From germline, CDR1 is KGHSH and CDR2 LQKENI. This CDR3 contains 19 residues. CDR3 in amino acids: CASHRTGVFEDPLGGGYTF. Here the CDR3 DNA reads TGTGCCAGCCATCGGACAGGGGTGTTTGAAGACCCCCTCGGGGGTGGCTACACCTTC.

Only a few counts were recorded for this clone. The chain couples TRBV9 to TRBJ2-3; 13 nucleotides align to TRBD2. V lost 2 bases and J lost 4; bases outside the gene matches: 4. The CDR3 runs 16 residues. Germline V gives CDR1 SGDLS, CDR2 YYNGEE. The CDR3 nucleotides are TGTGCCAGCAGCGTTGGACTAGCGGGGGCTCCAGATACGCAGTATTTT. Its protein is CASSVGLAGAPDTQYF.

This clone was detected only a few times. V gene TRBV15 combines with J gene TRBJ1-1; D gene ambiguous. The germline CDR1 and CDR2 sequences are LNHNV and YYDKDF (reference sequence). The CDR3 loop spans 13 amino acids. V dropped 0 bases and J dropped 7 bases, with 9 bases sitting between them. The CDR3 bases are TGTGCCACCAGCAGAGACCTGGACGGTGAAGCTTTCTTT. Its protein is CATSRDLDGEAFF.

J is TRBJ1-5 and V is TRBV7-2; 7 bases are a match to TRBD1. The CDR3 is 15 residues long. Germline CDR1 is SGHTA and CDR2 is FQGNSA. V lost 2 bases and J lost 5; bases outside the gene matches: 6. This CDR3 reads CASSLRTGQHQPQHF. The CDR3 DNA sequence: TGTGCCAGCAGCTTAAGGACAGGCCAACATCAGCCCCAGCATTTT.

The rearrangement links TRBV6-6 to TRBJ1-2; D gene ambiguous. This CDR3 comprises 13 residues. Germline V lookup: CDR1 MNHNY, CDR2 SVGAGI (reference sequence). V was cut by 4 bases and J by 2 bases, with 8 bases left in between. The CDR3: CASSSHGNYGYTF. The CDR3 DNA sequence: TGTGCCAGCAGTTCTCACGGGAACTATGGCTACACCTTC.

In its sample, this clone was seen a few times. J is TRBJ2-7 and V is TRBV29-1; 10 bases match TRBD1. The V segment lost 7 bases and the J segment 4 bases; nucleotides outside the gene matches: 10. Germline CDR1 and CDR2: SQVTM and ANQGSEA. This CDR3 has 14 amino acids. In DNA form, the CDR3 reads TGCAGCGATCCAGGGACAGGGGTTTTGTACGAGCAGTACTTC. Translating it yields CSDPGTGVLYEQYF.

The chain is built from TRBV30 and TRBJ1-5; TRBD1 might be the D (5 bases). Trimming took off 5 bases at V and 4 bases at J, with 12 bases between the two ends. CDR3 length equals 13 residues. CDR1 and CDR2 from the germline V gene are GTSNPN and SVGIG (reference sequence). The CDR3 protein is CAWSRDLNQPQHF. The CDR3 coding sequence is TGTGCCTGGTCCCGGGACCTTAATCAGCCCCAGCATTTT.

As concerns this clone: The sample has other DNA sequences that encode this CDR3 too. This sequence joins TRBV15 and TRBJ1-2; D uncertain. Looked up from germline, CDR1 is LNHNV and CDR2 is YYDKDF (reference sequence). The CDR3 is 12 residues long. V lost 0 bases and J 1 base, leaving 0 bases between the germline ends. The CDR3 DNA is TGTGCCACCAGCAGAGATAACTATGGCTACACCTTC. Its translation: CATSRDNYGYTF.

This clone was found once. The V gene is TRBV11-2, the J gene TRBJ2-7; tentative D call: TRBD1 (5 bases). CDR3 length equals 12 residues. Trimming removed 0 bases at V and 6 bases at J, with 6 bases between. In germline, CDR1 is SGHAT, CDR2 FQNNGV. CDR3 in amino acids: CASSLDRAEQYF. As DNA, the CDR3 is TGTGCCAGCAGCTTAGACAGGGCCGAGCAGTACTTC.